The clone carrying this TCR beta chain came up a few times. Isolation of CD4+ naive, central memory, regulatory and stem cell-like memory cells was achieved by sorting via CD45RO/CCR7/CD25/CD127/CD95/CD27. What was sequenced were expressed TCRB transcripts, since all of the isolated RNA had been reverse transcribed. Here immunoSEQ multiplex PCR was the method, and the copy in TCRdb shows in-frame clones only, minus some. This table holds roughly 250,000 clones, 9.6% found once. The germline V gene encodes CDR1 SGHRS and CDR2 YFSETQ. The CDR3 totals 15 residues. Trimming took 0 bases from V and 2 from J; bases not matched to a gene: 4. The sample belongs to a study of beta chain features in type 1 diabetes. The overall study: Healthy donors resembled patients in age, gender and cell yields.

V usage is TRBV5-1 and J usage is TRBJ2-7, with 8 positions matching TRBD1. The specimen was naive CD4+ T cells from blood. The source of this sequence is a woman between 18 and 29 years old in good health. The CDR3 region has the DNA TGCGCCAGCAGCTTGGATGGGACAGGAGCCTACGAGCAGTACTTC. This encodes CASSLDGTGAYEQYF.